These 32 T cell receptor beta chains were all obtained from the same sample, sequenced in a study of radiotherapy plus CTLA-4 blockade in lung cancer (dated by TCRdb to 2016 to 2019). Library prep was done by the immunoSEQ multiplex PCR assay. Drawn from immuneACCESS, this table holds only the in-frame rearrangements with V and J called that TCRdb kept. Clones are partly lost; checked studies trace under half to an unresolved V gene and leave the rest unexplained. For this sample the table gives about 88,000 clones, of which around 72% were detected only once. Roughly an eighth of the sample is held by the ten biggest clonotypes. The sample here was peripheral blood, taken from a patient treated with radiotherapy plus ipilimumab. The receptor set was obtained from a human donor with non-small cell lung cancer that progressed on radiotherapy plus ipilimumab.

This chain uses TRBV7-3 with TRBJ2-7; tentatively, D is TRBD1 (5 bases). Germline lookup yields CDR1 SGHTA and CDR2 FQGTGA. The V and J ends lost 8 bases and 5 bases respectively, with 13 bases between them. CDR3 size: 12 residues. The CDR3, as DNA: TGTGCCAGCTCCACAGGTTATCACGAGCAGTACTTC. Its protein product is CASSTGYHEQYF.

The rearrangement joins TRBV6-1 to TRBJ2-5; 9 bases map to TRBD2. Germline V gives CDR1 MNHNS, CDR2 SASEGT. Trimming took 0 bases from V and 5 from J; bases not matched to a gene: 4. The CDR3 sequence is 15 residues long. CDR3 DNA sequence: TGTGCCAGCAGTGAAGCGCTGGCGGGGGGGGAGACCCAGTACTTC. This translates into CASSEALAGGETQYF.

The chain recombines TRBV5-4 with TRBJ2-7, with 8 nucleotides matching TRBD2. The V segment lost 0 bases and the J segment 2 bases; nucleotides outside the gene matches: 7. Germline V gives CDR1 SGHNT, CDR2 YYREEE (reference sequence). The CDR3 spans 16 residues. The CDR3 DNA follows: TGTGCCAGCAGCTTGGCGGGCGGGGGGTCAACCTACGAGCAGTACTTC. Protein product: CASSLAGGGSTYEQYF.

This clone showed up just once. This chain connects TRBV7-2 to TRBJ2-3; a possible D gene is TRBD1 (7 bases). The ends were cut back, 2 bases at V and 0 bases at J, with 12 bases in the middle. The germline V gene has CDR1 SGHTA and CDR2 FQGNSA. This CDR3 is 16 amino acids long. CDR3 DNA: TGTGCCAGCAGCTTAAGGGCAGGGGGGAGCACAGATACGCAGTATTTT. Translation gives CASSLRAGGSTDTQYF.

The gene calls are TRBV4-2 and TRBJ1-1, with TRBD1 as a possible D gene (5 bases). From germline, CDR1 is LGHNA and CDR2 YNFKEQ. The CDR3 loop spans 17 amino acids. Between the trimmed V and J ends, which lost 3 bases and 0 bases, there was a span of 17 bases. CDR3 DNA: TGTGCCAGCAGCCAGATGGGAATAGGGGTGATGAACACTGAAGCTTTCTTT. Protein sequence: CASSQMGIGVMNTEAFF.

V gene TRBV5-1 combines with J gene TRBJ2-2; TRBD2 matches 9 bases. The germline V gene encodes CDR1 SGHRS and CDR2 YFSETQ. Losses at the gene ends were 0 bases for V and 6 bases for J; bases not matched to a gene: 6. The length of the CDR3 is 16 residues. CDR3 loop: CASSLDPASGAGELFF. CDR3 DNA sequence: TGCGCCAGCAGCTTGGATCCGGCTAGCGGGGCCGGGGAGCTGTTTTTT.

The chain recombines TRBV15 with TRBJ1-4, with 7 bases identical to TRBD1. The V gene's germline CDR1 is LNHNV and CDR2 YYDKDF (reference sequence). Trimming took 3 bases from V and 8 from J; bases not matched to a gene: 12. The CDR3 spans 16 residues. The CDR3: CATSRPRGQGGEKLFF. Here the CDR3 DNA reads TGTGCCACCAGCAGGCCGAGAGGCCAGGGGGGGGAAAAACTGTTTTTT. Supplemented by reference TRBV15 and TRBJ1-4, the full variable domain reads DAMVIQNPRYQVTQFGKPVTLSCSQTLNHNVMYWYQQKSSQAPKLLFHYYDKDFNNEADTPDNFQSRRPNTSFCFLDIRSPGLGDTAMYLCATSRPRGQGGEKLFFGSGTQLSVL.

This clone turned up a few times. The chain has TRBV19 and TRBJ1-1; no definite D call. V was pared by 3 bases and J by 7 bases, with 6 bases between. CDR3 length: 11 amino acids. Germline CDR1 LNHDA, CDR2 SQIVND (reference sequence). CDR3 protein: CASSIAGEAFF. Written as DNA, the CDR3 is TGTGCCAGTAGTATTGCGGGTGAAGCTTTCTTT.

The gene calls are TRBV10-1 and TRBJ1-3; D is unclear. Between the trimmed V and J ends, which lost 5 bases and 2 bases, there was a span of 13 bases. Germline V gives CDR1 WNHNN, CDR2 SYGVQD (reference sequence). The CDR3 has 15 amino acids. DNA of the CDR3: TGCGCCAGCAGTTCGTCCAACGAGCCTGGAAACACCATATATTTT. Amino acids: CASSSSNEPGNTIYF.

This clone was observed a few times. This sequence joins TRBV7-9 and TRBJ2-7, with D possibly being TRBD2 (6 bases). With 5 bases removed from V and 3 bases from J, the gap between germline ends came to 11 bases. This CDR3 is built from 13 residues. From germline, CDR1 is SEHNR and CDR2 FQNEAQ (reference sequence). The chain's CDR3 is CASSRREVYEQYF. The CDR3 nucleotides read TGTGCCAGCAGCCGGAGGGAGGTCTACGAGCAGTACTTC. The complete variable domain, with remaining parts taken from reference TRBV7-9 and TRBJ2-7, reads DTGVSQNPRHKITKRGQNVTFRCDPISEHNRLYWYRQTLGQGPEFLTYFQNEAQLEKSRLLSDRFSAERPKGSFSTLEIQRTEQGDSAMYLCASSRREVYEQYFGPGTRLTVT.

This chain links TRBV5-1 with TRBJ2-1; 8 nucleotides match TRBD2. V shed 0 bases, J shed 0 bases, and the junction held 2 bases outside the gene matches. Looked up from germline, CDR1 is SGHRS and CDR2 is YFSETQ. This CDR3 region has 16 residues. In DNA, the CDR3 is TGCGCCAGCAGCTTGGAGAGCGGGGGCTCCTACAATGAGCAGTTCTTC. It encodes CASSLESGGSYNEQFF. The full variable domain, rest sourced from reference TRBV5-1 and TRBJ2-1, is KAGVTQTPRYLIKTRGQQVTLSCSPISGHRSVSWYQQTPGQGLQFLFEYFSETQRNKGNFPGRFSGRQFSNSRSEMNVSTLELGDSALYLCASSLESGGSYNEQFFGPGTRLTVL.

In nucleotides, the CDR3 is TGTGCCAGCTCCCTGGGGATGGGAAGCACAGATACGCAGTATTTT. Its translation: CASSLGMGSTDTQYF. The chain links TRBV18 to TRBJ2-3; D gene unclear. Germline-derived CDR1 and CDR2 are KGHSH and LQKENI. The germline V and J ends were trimmed by 6 bases and 0 bases, with 13 bases remaining between them. The CDR3 has 15 amino acids.

The chain recombines TRBV6-1 with TRBJ1-2; D unresolved. This CDR3 is built from 12 residues. The germline V and J ends were trimmed by 5 bases and 4 bases, with 8 bases remaining between them. Germline CDR1 and CDR2: MNHNS and SASEGT. The CDR3, as DNA: TGTGCCAGCAGTTCAGGCCGCTATGGCTACACCTTC. Its protein is CASSSGRYGYTF.

This CDR3 reads CSVDGGRPYEQYF. DNA for the CDR3: TGCAGCGTTGATGGGGGAAGGCCCTACGAGCAGTACTTC. The chain joins TRBV29-1 to TRBJ2-7; the D call may be TRBD1 or TRBD2 (5 bases each). This CDR3 comprises 13 residues. Germline-derived CDR1 and CDR2 are SQVTM and ANQGSEA. Trimming took 3 bases from V and 2 from J, leaving 11 bases between them.

The chain uses TRBV10-3 and TRBJ2-7, with a tentative D call TRBD2 (6 bases). The germline V and J ends were trimmed by 3 bases and 10 bases, with 13 bases remaining between them. The V gene's germline CDR1 is ENHRY and CDR2 SYGVKD. The CDR3 length is 12 residues. The DNA for the CDR3 is TGTGCCATCAGTGAAGGAGGGGCGGATCAGTACTTC. Amino acid sequence: CAISEGGADQYF.

The chain joins TRBV10-3 to TRBJ2-7, with a weak D call TRBD2 (5 bases). The CDR3 length is 13 residues. The germline V and J ends were trimmed by 2 bases and 5 bases, with 10 bases remaining between them. Looked up from germline, CDR1 is ENHRY and CDR2 is SYGVKD. CDR3 bases: TGTGCCATCAGTGAGGGGGTGGGAGACGAGCAGTACTTC. Translation: CAISEGVGDEQYF.

The table lists this clone with a few counts. The V and J genes are TRBV14 and TRBJ1-2, with TRBD1 matching over 8 bases. The CDR3 spans 16 residues. Trimming cost V 0 bases and J 4 bases; bases outside gene matches: 7. Germline loops: CDR1 SGHDN, CDR2 FVKESK. CDR3 DNA sequence: TGTGCCAGCAGCCAAGATCAGGGGGCGCGTATCTATGGCTACACCTTC. Translating it yields CASSQDQGARIYGYTF.

The V and J genes are TRBV29-1 and TRBJ2-1; D tentatively reads TRBD1 or TRBD2 (5 bases each). The V and J ends lost 1 base and 6 bases respectively, with 19 bases between them. The CDR3 has 16 residues. Germline assignment: CDR1 SQVTM and CDR2 ANQGSEA. CDR3 sequence reads: CSVEVLARDATNEQFF. The CDR3 DNA sequence: TGCAGCGTTGAAGTGTTGGCCAGGGACGCAACCAATGAGCAGTTCTTC.

J is TRBJ2-2 and V is TRBV6-5, with 7 bases fitting TRBD2. Germline-derived CDR1 and CDR2 are MNHEY and SVGAGI. This CDR3 comprises 15 residues. The V segment lost 6 bases and the J segment 6 bases; nucleotides outside the gene matches: 10. The CDR3 DNA sequence: TGTGCCAGCAGCCCTAGCGGTCCGGGCCCCGGGGAGCTGTTTTTT. It yields the protein CASSPSGPGPGELFF.

The V gene is TRBV5-8, the J gene TRBJ1-2, with 8 nucleotides matching TRBD1. With V trimmed by 5 bases and J by 6 bases, 6 bases remained unmatched. The CDR3 totals 13 residues. In germline, CDR1 is SGHTS, CDR2 YDEGEE. CDR3 loop: CASRPGQGDGYTF. The DNA for the CDR3 is TGTGCCAGCAGACCCGGACAGGGTGATGGCTACACCTTC.

This rearrangement joins TRBV13 to TRBJ1-5; TRBD1 matches at 7 bases. V was clipped by 5 bases and J by 0 bases; unmatched bases: 4. Germline CDR1 and CDR2: PRHDT and FYEKMQ (reference sequence). The CDR3 loop spans 15 amino acids. Here the CDR3 DNA reads TGTGCCAGCAGCCGGGGACAGCATAGCAATCAGCCCCAGCATTTT. Translation: CASSRGQHSNQPQHF.

The CDR3 coding sequence is TGTGCCAGCTCCCAGGAGCGTCTCACTGAAGCTTTCTTT. Translation gives CASSQERLTEAFF. This chain uses TRBV6-5 with TRBJ1-1; D is uncertain. V was shortened by 8 bases and J by 4 bases, with 14 bases between the two germline ends. Germline loops: CDR1 MNHEY, CDR2 SVGAGI. The CDR3 has 13 amino acids.

The chain combines TRBV7-3 with TRBJ2-3, with 10 bases matching TRBD2. V lost 0 bases, J lost 2 bases, and 2 bases stayed unmatched. This CDR3 has 16 amino acids. CDR1 and CDR2 from the germline V gene are SGHTA and FQGTGA. The CDR3 DNA reads as TGTGCCAGCAGCTTAACTAGCGGGAGGTACACAGATACGCAGTATTTT. Its protein is CASSLTSGRYTDTQYF.

V usage is TRBV27 and J usage is TRBJ1-5; possible D gene TRBD1, 5 bases. CDR1 is MNHEY and CDR2 is SMNVEV in the germline V gene (reference sequence). The CDR3 contains 17 residues. V was trimmed by 2 bases and J by 3 bases, leaving 17 bases between them. The CDR3 DNA reads as TGTGCCAGCAGTTTAATCCCGACCCGGGACCTCAATCAGCCCCAGCATTTT. Translation gives CASSLIPTRDLNQPQHF.

The table lists this clone with a count of one. The V gene is TRBV5-6, the J gene TRBJ2-5; no clear D gene. V lost 0 bases, J lost 2 bases, and 8 bases lay in between. This CDR3 has 14 residues. Germline assignment: CDR1 SGHDT and CDR2 YYEEEE. In nucleotides, the CDR3 is TGTGCCAGCAGCTTGGGTAGCAGTCAAGAGACCCAGTACTTC. Amino acids: CASSLGSSQETQYF.

The J gene is TRBJ2-5, the V gene TRBV2, with D tentatively TRBD1 (5 bases). The CDR3 sequence is 15 residues long. The germline gives CDR1 SNHLY, CDR2 FYNNEI. Trimming took 1 base from V and 5 from J, leaving 14 bases between them. The CDR3 region is CASSEVWQGGETQYF. The DNA for the CDR3 is TGTGCCAGCAGTGAAGTTTGGCAGGGTGGGGAGACCCAGTACTTC.

This clone was seen only a few times. One junction end does not reproduce the germline sequence, and a read error may be involved. This chain's CDR3 is CASSPSGTSASGDF. CDR3 DNA: TGTGCCAGCTCACCATCTGGGACTAGCGCATCAGGGGACTTC. The rearrangement uses TRBV18 and TRBJ2-7; TRBD2 agrees at 10 bases. The V gene's germline CDR1 is KGHSH and CDR2 LQKENI. The CDR3 loop spans 14 amino acids.

The DNA for the CDR3 is TGTGCCAGCGATATGGGCGGGAGTGACGCAGATACGCAGTATTTT. Amino acid sequence: CASDMGGSDADTQYF. The chain couples TRBV9 to TRBJ2-3; 7 bases align to TRBD2. The CDR3 runs 15 residues. The V and J ends lost 7 bases and 4 bases, in that order; junction bases with no gene match: 12. Germline-derived CDR1 and CDR2 are SGDLS and YYNGEE.

Only one count was recorded for this clone. The rearrangement joins TRBV27 to TRBJ2-3, with D maybe TRBD1 (5 bases). This CDR3 comprises 15 residues. Between the trimmed V and J ends, which lost 2 bases and 6 bases, there was a span of 15 bases. CDR1 MNHEY and CDR2 SMNVEV come from the germline V gene (reference sequence). The CDR3, as DNA: TGTGCCAGCAGTTTAATCCAGGGAAGATTGGATACGCAGTATTTT. It translates to CASSLIQGRLDTQYF.

This clone was seen a handful of times. The V call is TRBV28, the J call TRBJ1-6, with D possibly TRBD1 on 5 matching bases. The CDR3 spans 15 residues. Trimming left V 7 bases short and J 9 bases short, with 19 bases between. Germline CDR1 reads MDHEN; CDR2 reads SYDVKM. The chain's CDR3 is CASTLGAGLGSPLHF. As DNA, the CDR3 is TGTGCCAGCACCCTAGGGGCAGGGTTGGGTTCACCCCTCCACTTT.

V gene TRBV4-1 combines with J gene TRBJ2-1, with 7 bases that match TRBD1. Germline assignment: CDR1 MGHRA and CDR2 YSYEKL. This CDR3 region has 16 residues. Trimming cost V 2 bases and J 0 bases; bases outside gene matches: 4. In nucleotides, the CDR3 is TGCGCCAGCAGCCAAAGAGGGGGCCTCTCCTACAATGAGCAGTTCTTC. Protein sequence: CASSQRGGLSYNEQFF.

In this sample, this clone turned up once. The genes are TRBV7-9 and TRBJ1-1; D call uncertain. This CDR3 has 13 amino acids. V lost 10 bases and J 3 bases, leaving 15 bases between the germline ends. Germline V gene data show CDR1 as SEHNR and CDR2 as FQNEAQ (reference sequence). CDR3 residues: CATTRREDTEAFF. The CDR3 DNA reads TGTGCCACCACCCGTCGGGAAGACACTGAAGCTTTCTTT.